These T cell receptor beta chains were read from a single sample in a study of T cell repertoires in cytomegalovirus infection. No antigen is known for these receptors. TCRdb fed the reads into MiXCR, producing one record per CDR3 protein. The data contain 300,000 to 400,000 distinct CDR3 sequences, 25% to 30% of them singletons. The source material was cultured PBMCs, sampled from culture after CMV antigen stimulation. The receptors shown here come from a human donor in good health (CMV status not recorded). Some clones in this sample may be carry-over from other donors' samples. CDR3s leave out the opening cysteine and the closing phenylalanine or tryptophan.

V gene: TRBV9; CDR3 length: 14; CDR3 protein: ASSVEGGSYNSPLH
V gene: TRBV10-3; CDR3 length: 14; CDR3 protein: AISPGAGVSGNTIY
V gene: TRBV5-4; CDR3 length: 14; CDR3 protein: ASSLPGLAGYNEQF
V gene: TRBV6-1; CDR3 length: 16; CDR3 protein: ASSSPRDRGIGGNTIY
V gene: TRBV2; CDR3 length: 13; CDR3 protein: ASSDPRKLYSEQF
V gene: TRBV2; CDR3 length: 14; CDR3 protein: ASIITGTGVRNGYT
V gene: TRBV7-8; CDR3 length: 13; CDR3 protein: ASSAGANSYNEQF
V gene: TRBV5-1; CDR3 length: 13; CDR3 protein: ASSFGGTAYNEQF
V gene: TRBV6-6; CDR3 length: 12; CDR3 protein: ASNSPDRTYEQY
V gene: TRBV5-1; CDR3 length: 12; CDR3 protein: ASSSGLAIDTQY
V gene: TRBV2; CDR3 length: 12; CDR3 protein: ASTGTTTNEKLF
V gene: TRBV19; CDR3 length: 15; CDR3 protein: ASSKGLAVASTDTQY
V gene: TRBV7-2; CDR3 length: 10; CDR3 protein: ASSPTGPDQY
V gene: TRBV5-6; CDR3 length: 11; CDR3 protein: ASRSTGGYGYT
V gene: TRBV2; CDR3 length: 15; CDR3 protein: ASSEEGWTANNQPQH
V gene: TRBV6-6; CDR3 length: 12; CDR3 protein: ASSYAITGNTIY
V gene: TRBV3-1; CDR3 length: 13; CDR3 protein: ASSQEGLRTGELF
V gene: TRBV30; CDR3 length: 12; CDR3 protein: AWKVVASTGELF
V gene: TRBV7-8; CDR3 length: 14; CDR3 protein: ASSLVAGGRTGELF
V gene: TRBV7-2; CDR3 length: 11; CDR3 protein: ASSRDTYNEQF
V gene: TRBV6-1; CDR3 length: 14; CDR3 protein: ASSEARTTGYQPQH
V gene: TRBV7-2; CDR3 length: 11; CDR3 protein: ANSSAVYNEQF